The present TCR beta chain was sequenced within a study of siplizumab effects on memory and regulatory T cells. In each sample, approximately 100,000 TCR templates were assayed. The table came from immunoSEQ multiplex PCR; TCRdb's copy has only in-frame clones and leaves some out. Of roughly 40,000 clones listed, about 90% are singletons. As for this clone: Its specificity is unknown.

The study, taken as a whole, reports: To unstimulated subsets, only a minor fraction of alloreactive clones could be mapped. Siplizumab produced a significant reduction in alloreactive sequences that were traceable to unstimulated CD4+ memory cells.

This CDR3 contains 15 residues. The germline gives CDR1 MGHRA, CDR2 YSYEKL. V dropped 3 bases and J dropped 6; count of bases not matched to a gene: 10. Sequences were obtained from naive CD4+ T cells sorted from blood. The receptor's source is a human donor in good health. This rearrangement joins TRBV4-1 to TRBJ2-7; TRBD2 agrees at 8 bases. The CDR3 region is CASSQASGPYGEQYF. CDR3 bases: TGCGCCAGCAGCCAGGCTAGCGGGCCCTACGGCGAGCAGTACTTC.